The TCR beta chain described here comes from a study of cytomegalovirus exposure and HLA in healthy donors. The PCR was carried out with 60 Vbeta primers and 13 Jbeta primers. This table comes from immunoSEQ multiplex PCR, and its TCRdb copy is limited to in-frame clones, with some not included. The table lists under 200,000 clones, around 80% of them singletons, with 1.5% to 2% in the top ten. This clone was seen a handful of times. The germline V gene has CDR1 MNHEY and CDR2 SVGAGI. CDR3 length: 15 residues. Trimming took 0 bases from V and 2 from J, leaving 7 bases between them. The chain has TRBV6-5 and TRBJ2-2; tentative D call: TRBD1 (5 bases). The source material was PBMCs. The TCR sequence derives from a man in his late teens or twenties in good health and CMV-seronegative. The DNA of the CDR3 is TGTGCCAGCAGTTACTCAGGGGATAACACCGGGGAGCTGTTTTTT. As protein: CASSYSGDNTGELFF.